These 32 T cell receptor beta chains came from one sample sequenced in a study of CD4 T cells in relation to SARS-CoV-2 and coronaviruses. Their antigen targets remain unknown. Sequencing was performed with immunoSEQ multiplex PCR; in TCRdb, only in-frame clones are kept and a portion is missing. The sample carries approximately 20,000 clones, less than 70% recorded once. Before the COVID-19 pandemic, during about 2011-2019, CD4+ T cells were taken from unexposed donors. After about 11 days of culture, CD4+ T cells were isolated. The sequenced material came from CD4+ T cells from PBMCs, cultured in vitro. The receptors shown here come from a human donor in good health.

This chain joins TRBV19 and TRBJ1-2; the D is unclear. V was trimmed by 2 bases and J by 2 bases, leaving 12 bases between them. Germline V CDR1 and CDR2: LNHDA, SQIVND (reference sequence). The CDR3 totals 15 residues. The CDR3 DNA reads as TGTGCCAGTAGTATAACTTCCGGAACCAACTATGGCTACACCTTC. Translating it yields CASSITSGTNYGYTF.

This clone was observed once. This chain links TRBV6-5 with TRBJ1-2, with D maybe TRBD1 (6 bases). The CDR3 covers 11 residues. Germline lookup yields CDR1 MNHEY and CDR2 SVGAGI. The V end was cut by 10 bases, the J end by 8 bases, with 14 bases between. CDR3 sequence reads: CATERGGGYTF. DNA for the CDR3: TGTGCCACCGAGAGGGGGGGCGGCTACACCTTC.

The J gene is TRBJ2-1, the V gene TRBV28; 7 positions match TRBD1. Germline V lookup: CDR1 MDHEN, CDR2 SYDVKM. This CDR3 is 15 amino acids long. Germline trimming cut 5 bases from V and 2 bases from J; bases unmatched to any gene: 6. The CDR3 coding sequence is TGTGCCAGCAGTACCACCGGGACAGCCTACAATGAGCAGTTCTTC. Translating gives CASSTTGTAYNEQFF.

The DNA for the CDR3 is TGTGCCAGCAGCTCAGGCTTCTTCGGCGACAATGAGCAGTTCTTC. It yields the protein CASSSGFFGDNEQFF. The chain is built from TRBV6-2 or TRBV6-3 and TRBJ2-1; D unclear. CDR3 length: 15 residues. Trimming cost V 6 bases and J 5 bases, with 17 bases left between them. In germline, CDR1 is MNHEY, CDR2 SVGEGT.

This clone was seen a few times. The V gene is TRBV4-3, the J gene TRBJ2-5; no definite D call. Per the germline V gene, CDR1 is LGHNA and CDR2 is YSLEER. This CDR3 region has 13 residues. Trimming shortened V by 4 bases and J by 0 bases, and 6 bases separated the two germline ends. The CDR3 DNA reads as TGCGCCAGCAGCCGATATAACCAAGAGACCCAGTACTTC. This sequence encodes CASSRYNQETQYF.

The chain has TRBV7-2 and TRBJ2-7, with D perhaps matching TRBD1 or TRBD2 (5 bases each). V was clipped by 4 bases and J by 2 bases, with 12 bases between them. Germline V gives CDR1 SGHTA, CDR2 FQGNSA. CDR3 size: 14 residues. CDR3 DNA sequence: TGTGCCAGCAGCTCGGGGCTGCAGGCCTACGAGCAGTACTTC. This translates into CASSSGLQAYEQYF.

The chain employs TRBV18 and TRBJ2-3, with 9 positions matching TRBD1. CDR3 length: 16 residues. Germline assignment: CDR1 KGHSH and CDR2 LQKENI. V gave up 3 bases and J gave up 6 bases; unmatched junction bases: 10. The CDR3 region is CASSPSRGQGQDTQYF. The CDR3 nucleotides read TGTGCCAGCTCACCTTCCCGCGGACAGGGGCAGGATACGCAGTATTTT.

The J gene is TRBJ2-1, the V gene TRBV9, with D possibly being TRBD1 (5 bases). Trimming shortened V by 4 bases and J by 5 bases, and 13 bases separated the two germline ends. Germline CDR1 SGDLS, CDR2 YYNGEE. CDR3 length: 14 amino acids. CDR3 DNA: TGTGCCAGCAGCAATGGGGCAGGTCACAATGAGCAGTTCTTC. Translation: CASSNGAGHNEQFF.

The chain links TRBV4-3 to TRBJ1-3; D is unresolved. Germline V gene data show CDR1 as LGHNA and CDR2 as YSLEER. The length of the CDR3 is 14 residues. V lost 1 base and J lost 3, with 7 bases in between. CDR3 loop: CASSQGADGNTIYF. The CDR3 bases are TGCGCCAGCAGCCAAGGGGCAGATGGAAACACCATATATTTT.

V and J are TRBV4-3 and TRBJ2-3; D is undetermined. Germline values: CDR1 LGHNA, CDR2 YSLEER. V dropped 3 bases and J dropped 6 bases, with 7 bases sitting between them. The CDR3 sequence is 12 residues long. The CDR3 sequence: CASSQTPDTQYF. The CDR3 bases are TGCGCCAGCAGCCAGACCCCGGATACGCAGTATTTT.

This chain uses TRBV18 with TRBJ2-7; D gene ambiguous. The V end was cut by 0 bases, the J end by 1 base, with 1 base between. In germline, CDR1 is KGHSH, CDR2 LQKENI. This CDR3 is 12 amino acids long. Here the CDR3 reads CASSPPSYEQYF. Here the CDR3 DNA reads TGTGCCAGCTCACCACCATCCTACGAGCAGTACTTC.

V usage is TRBV4-1 and J usage is TRBJ2-7; possibly TRBD2 for D (6 bases). The CDR3 has 16 amino acids. V was trimmed by 0 bases and J by 2 bases, leaving 14 bases between them. Looked up from germline, CDR1 is MGHRA and CDR2 is YSYEKL. The chain's CDR3 is CASSQDRAGTPYEQYF. CDR3 in DNA: TGCGCCAGCAGCCAAGATAGGGCGGGGACCCCCTACGAGCAGTACTTC.

The V gene is TRBV6-5, the J gene TRBJ1-1; TRBD1 matches 10 bases. CDR1 is MNHEY and CDR2 is SVGAGI in the germline V gene. The CDR3 runs 14 residues. The V segment lost 3 bases and the J segment 7 bases; nucleotides outside the gene matches: 5. CDR3 coding DNA: TGTGCCAGCAGTTATGACAGGGGGCGCGTTGAAGCTTTCTTT. Amino acids: CASSYDRGRVEAFF.

This clone was observed a handful of times. The J gene is TRBJ2-2, the V gene TRBV7-9, with 9 bases lining up with TRBD1. The trim removed 4 bases at V and 6 bases at J, leaving 9 bases unmatched. CDR3 length: 16 amino acids. CDR1 is SEHNR and CDR2 is FQNEAQ in the germline V gene (reference sequence). CDR3 amino acids: CASSSLFRQGAGELFF. In nucleotides, the CDR3 is TGTGCCAGCAGCTCCCTATTCCGACAGGGGGCCGGGGAGCTGTTTTTT. Combining the CDR3 with reference TRBV7-9 and TRBJ2-2 gives the whole variable domain DTGVSQNPRHKITKRGQNVTFRCDPISEHNRLYWYRQTLGQGPEFLTYFQNEAQLEKSRLLSDRFSAERPKGSFSTLEIQRTEQGDSAMYLCASSSLFRQGAGELFFGEGSRLTVL.

This clone was observed once. This chain uses TRBV6-6 with TRBJ1-4; tentatively, D is TRBD1 (6 bases). This CDR3 is 14 amino acids long. CDR1 is MNHNY and CDR2 is SVGAGI in the germline V gene (reference sequence). The V gene lost 10 bases and the J gene lost 7 bases, with 19 bases spanning the gap. The CDR3 nucleotides are TGTGCCATCGGGGGCATTTCGAGGAGTGAAAAACTGTTTTTT. Encoded protein: CAIGGISRSEKLFF.

V usage is TRBV10-2 and J usage is TRBJ1-3; D is unresolved. The CDR3 loop spans 13 amino acids. Germline CDR1 and CDR2: WSHSY and SAAADI. V shed 4 bases and J shed 1 base, with 5 bases lying between them. CDR3 nucleotide sequence: TGCGCCAGCAGTGCTGTATCTGGAAACACCATATATTTT. Its protein is CASSAVSGNTIYF.

The chain joins TRBV7-9 to TRBJ2-7, with no clear D. In germline, CDR1 is SEHNR, CDR2 FQNEAQ (reference sequence). The CDR3 sequence is 10 residues long. V gave up 8 bases and J gave up 4 bases, with 6 bases separating them. CDR3: CASPPYEQYF. In DNA form, the CDR3 reads TGTGCCAGCCCTCCTTACGAGCAGTACTTC. The full variable domain, completed using reference TRBV7-9 and TRBJ2-7, is DTGVSQNPRHKITKRGQNVTFRCDPISEHNRLYWYRQTLGQGPEFLTYFQNEAQLEKSRLLSDRFSAERPKGSFSTLEIQRTEQGDSAMYLCASPPYEQYFGPGTRLTVT.

The rearrangement uses TRBV11-3 and TRBJ2-1; D is perhaps TRBD1 (5 bases). The CDR3 sequence is 15 residues long. V gave up 5 bases and J gave up 0 bases, with 11 bases separating them. CDR1 SGHNT and CDR2 YENEEA come from the germline V gene. CDR3 DNA: TGTGCCAGCAGCCAGGGCCAGGACTCCTACAATGAGCAGTTCTTC. It encodes CASSQGQDSYNEQFF.

The V and J genes are TRBV19 and TRBJ1-1, with 7 bases fitting TRBD1. Germline assignment: CDR1 LNHDA and CDR2 SQIVND (reference sequence). The V gene end was trimmed by 7 bases and the J gene end by 3 bases; junction bases not matched to a gene: 8. This CDR3 contains 14 residues. CDR3 sequence: CASMNRDSDTEAFF. DNA for the CDR3: TGTGCCAGTATGAACCGGGACAGTGACACTGAAGCTTTCTTT.

The V and J genes are TRBV24-1 and TRBJ2-3; 10 positions match TRBD1. V trimming: 4 bases; J trimming: 4 bases; junction bases outside the gene matches: 4. The CDR3 sequence is 15 residues long. CDR1 is KGHDR and CDR2 is SFDVKD in the germline V gene. In DNA form, the CDR3 reads TGTGCCACCAGTGACTCTGGACAGGGGGCAGATACGCAGTATTTT. It codes for CATSDSGQGADTQYF.

CDR3 residues: CASSGRTGVTGELFF. The CDR3, as DNA: TGCGCCAGCAGCGGCCGGACAGGGGTCACCGGGGAGCTGTTTTTT. The rearrangement uses TRBV5-1 and TRBJ2-2; 9 bases fit TRBD1. The CDR3 covers 15 residues. Trimming took 4 bases from V and 4 from J; bases not matched to a gene: 5. Looked up from germline, CDR1 is SGHRS and CDR2 is YFSETQ.

The chain has TRBV29-1 and TRBJ2-7; the D call may be TRBD1 or TRBD2 (8 bases each). There are 14 residues in the CDR3. Between the trimmed V and J ends, which lost 1 base and 6 bases, there was a span of 16 bases. Germline CDR1 SQVTM, CDR2 ANQGSEA. CDR3 region: CSVEARGGTGEQYF. The DNA of the CDR3 is TGCAGCGTTGAAGCGCGCGGGGGGACAGGCGAGCAGTACTTC.

This clone has more than one count but fewer than ten. The rearrangement links TRBV29-1 to TRBJ2-6; no reliable D call. V lost 6 bases and J 0 bases, leaving 9 bases between the germline ends. CDR1 SQVTM and CDR2 ANQGSEA come from the germline V gene. The CDR3 loop spans 14 amino acids. CDR3 nucleotide sequence: TGCAGCGTCCCTGTCCGCTCTGGGGCCAACGTCCTGACTTTC. Translating it yields CSVPVRSGANVLTF.

The rearrangement uses TRBV6-4 and TRBJ2-3, with 8 bases fitting TRBD2. CDR1 and CDR2 from the germline V gene are MRHNA and SNTAGT. The CDR3 has 15 amino acids. With V trimmed by 5 bases and J by 0 bases, 4 bases remained unmatched. CDR3 coding DNA: TGTGCCAGCAGTTTACGGGGGGGTAGCACAGATACGCAGTATTTT. The encoded protein is CASSLRGGSTDTQYF.

The genes are TRBV19 and TRBJ2-3; a possible D gene is TRBD2 (5 bases). This CDR3 contains 14 residues. The V gene lost 9 bases and the J gene lost 3 bases, with 16 bases spanning the gap. CDR1 LNHDA and CDR2 SQIVND come from the germline V gene (reference sequence). The CDR3 region is CASGVLSGTDTQYF. In DNA, the CDR3 is TGTGCCAGCGGAGTCCTCAGCGGTACAGATACGCAGTATTTT.

The V call is TRBV5-1, the J call TRBJ2-5, with D perhaps assigned TRBD1 or TRBD2 (5 bases each). Germline CDR1 SGHRS, CDR2 YFSETQ. Trimming pared 2 bases from V and 3 bases from J, leaving 8 bases between. CDR3 length: 13 residues. Here the CDR3 reads CASSFQGEETQYF. In DNA form, the CDR3 reads TGCGCCAGCAGCTTCCAGGGAGAAGAGACCCAGTACTTC.

The chain combines TRBV19 with TRBJ1-2; TRBD1 aligns across 7 bases. Germline CDR1 LNHDA, CDR2 SQIVND (reference sequence). With 8 bases clipped from V and 8 bases from J, the junction kept 8 bases outside the gene matches. The CDR3 runs to 12 residues. CDR3 bases: TGTGCCAGTCAAGATAGGGGGCACGGCTACACCTTC. Protein product: CASQDRGHGYTF.

V is TRBV4-2 and J is TRBJ1-5, with D unclear. CDR3 length equals 17 residues. The germline V and J ends were trimmed by 0 bases and 3 bases, with 15 bases remaining between them. Looked up from germline, CDR1 is LGHNA and CDR2 is YNFKEQ. CDR3 in amino acids: CASSQEGNTRANQPQHF. In DNA form, the CDR3 reads TGTGCCAGCAGCCAAGAAGGGAATACTAGGGCCAATCAGCCCCAGCATTTT.

The chain links TRBV3-1 (or the pseudogene TRBV3-2) to TRBJ1-1; TRBD1 aligns across 10 bases. J was trimmed by 8 bases and V by 3 bases; bases with no gene match: 3. CDR3 length: 13 amino acids. The germline V gene encodes CDR1 LGHDT and CDR2 YNNKEL (reference sequence). The CDR3 protein is CASSHGTGAEAFF. Here the CDR3 DNA reads TGTGCCAGCAGCCACGGGACAGGGGCCGAAGCTTTCTTT.

The V and J genes are TRBV12-5 and TRBJ2-5, with D maybe TRBD2 (6 bases). Trimming cost V 5 bases and J 4 bases, with 14 bases left between them. The CDR3 spans 14 residues. Germline V gives CDR1 LGHNT, CDR2 FRNRAP. The CDR3 DNA reads TGTGCTAGTGGTCCGGGAGAAGAGGGAGAGACCCAGTACTTC. Its protein is CASGPGEEGETQYF.

This clone occurred a few times. The chain joins TRBV9 to TRBJ1-6; no clear D. Per germline, CDR1 SGDLS and CDR2 YYNGEE. V lost 2 bases and J lost 8, with 11 bases in between. The CDR3 is 14 residues long. The CDR3 DNA reads as TGTGCCAGCAGCGTCGGGGTTCGGGATTCACCCCTCCACTTT. The encoded protein is CASSVGVRDSPLHF.

J is TRBJ1-5 and V is TRBV27; 8 bases fit TRBD1. J lost 3 bases, V lost 2 bases, and 6 bases had no gene match. Germline assignment: CDR1 MNHEY and CDR2 SMNVEV (reference sequence). The CDR3 is 16 amino acids. The CDR3 region has the DNA TGTGCCAGCAGTTTAGGGACAGGACCCTCCAATCAGCCCCAGCATTTT. Amino acids: CASSLGTGPSNQPQHF.